These T cell receptor beta chains were read from a single sample in a study of T cell responses to AZD1222 COVID-19 vaccine. Sequenced by immunoSEQ multiplex PCR; TCRdb stores in-frame clones only, minus some. The data hold 95,000 to 110,000 clones, with roughly 86% observed a single time. The sequencing used peripheral blood, collected 28 days after the second dose of the MenACWY control vaccine. The receptors shown here come from an adult who received the MenACWY meningococcal vaccine as a control. The CDR3 runs from the conserved cysteine through the conserved F or W. Each record gives: clone size, J gene, V gene, D gene, CDR3 DNA, CDR3 protein. D genes are given only for firm matches. Clone sizes are given selectively: once, few, many, or a class where the clone is expanded.

size: NA
J: TRBJ2-1
V: TRBV25-1
D: TRBD1
DNA: TGTGCCAGCAGCCTTGACAGGGGTTCCTACAATGAGCAGTTCTTC
CDR3: CASSLDRGSYNEQFF

size: NA
J: TRBJ1-6
V: TRBV15
D: TRBD1
DNA: TGTGCCACCAGCAGAGATCTTATAACAGGGGGCTCACCCCTCCACTTT
CDR3: CATSRDLITGGSPLHF

size: NA
J: TRBJ1-1
V: TRBV20-1
D: TRBD1
DNA: TGCAGTGCTAGTTTCGGGACAGCCAACACTGAAGCTTTCTTT
CDR3: CSASFGTANTEAFF

size: few
J: TRBJ1-5
V: TRBV11-2
D: NA
DNA: TGTGCCAGCAGCCCCTCCCCAGGTCAGCCCCAGCATTTT
CDR3: CASSPSPGQPQHF

size: NA
J: TRBJ1-1
V: TRBV5-6
D: TRBD1
DNA: TGTGCCAGCAGCTTATTAACAGGGGGCGGGCTCGTTGCTTTCTTT
CDR3: CASSLLTGGGLVAFF

size: NA
J: TRBJ2-7
V: TRBV24-1
D: NA
DNA: TGTGCCACCAGTCGCGGCTACGAGCAGTACTTC
CDR3: CATSRGYEQYF

size: NA
J: TRBJ2-2
V: TRBV12-3/TRBV12-4
D: NA
DNA: TGTGCCAGCAGTTTACTGGACACCGGGGAGCTGTTTTTT
CDR3: CASSLLDTGELFF

size: NA
J: TRBJ2-5
V: TRBV5-1
D: NA
DNA: TGCGCCAGCAGCTCCGGCCGGGGCCAAGAGACCCAGTACTTC
CDR3: CASSSGRGQETQYF

size: NA
J: TRBJ1-3
V: TRBV9
D: NA
DNA: TGTGCCAGCAGCGTAGAATGGCAGGGCTCGTCTGGAAACACCATATATTTT
CDR3: CASSVEWQGSSGNTIYF

size: few
J: TRBJ1-2
V: TRBV11-2
D: NA
DNA: TGTGCCAGCAGCTTAGGGCTTCTCTATGGCTACACCTTC
CDR3: CASSLGLLYGYTF

size: NA
J: TRBJ1-4
V: TRBV14
D: NA
DNA: TGTGCCAGCACCCATAGAACGGGGGAAAAACTGTTTTTT
CDR3: CASTHRTGEKLFF

size: NA
J: TRBJ2-3
V: TRBV7-2
D: NA
DNA: TGTGCCAGCAGCGGGAGACGGACGAGCACAGATACGCAGTATTTT
CDR3: CASSGRRTSTDTQYF

size: NA
J: TRBJ2-2
V: TRBV24-1
D: TRBD2
DNA: TGTGCCACCAAGGGACTAAACACCGGGGAGCTGTTTTTT
CDR3: CATKGLNTGELFF

size: NA
J: TRBJ2-3
V: TRBV4-1
D: TRBD2
DNA: TGCGCCAGCAGCCAATCCCCGGGGGGGGAAGGCACGCAGTATTTT
CDR3: CASSQSPGGEGTQYF

size: NA
J: TRBJ2-3
V: TRBV4-2
D: NA
DNA: TGTGCCAGCAGCCAATCTATGGCAGATACGCAGTATTTT
CDR3: CASSQSMADTQYF

size: NA
J: TRBJ2-5
V: TRBV24-1
D: TRBD1
DNA: TGTGCCACCAGTGACCCCGGGACAGGGGATTACCAAGAGACCCAGTACTTC
CDR3: CATSDPGTGDYQETQYF

size: NA
J: TRBJ2-5
V: TRBV6-5
D: NA
DNA: TGTGCCAGCAGTTACGACAGACAAGAGACCCAGTACTTC
CDR3: CASSYDRQETQYF

size: NA
J: TRBJ2-7
V: TRBV14
D: NA
DNA: TGTGCCAGCAGCCGCATTGGGACGTCCTCCTACGAGCAGTACTTC
CDR3: CASSRIGTSSYEQYF

size: few
J: TRBJ2-1
V: TRBV5-1
D: TRBD1
DNA: TGCGCCAGCAGCTTAATCGGACAGGGGGCGATTGAGCAGTTCTTC
CDR3: CASSLIGQGAIEQFF

size: NA
J: TRBJ2-7
V: TRBV7-3
D: NA
DNA: TGTGCCAGCAGCCCCCAAGGCAGCTCCTACGAGCAGTACTTC
CDR3: CASSPQGSSYEQYF

size: NA
J: TRBJ2-1
V: TRBV6-5
D: TRBD2
DNA: TGTGCCAGCAGTTACTCGAGCGGGGGGGCCAGTGATGAGCAGTTCTTC
CDR3: CASSYSSGGASDEQFF

size: NA
J: TRBJ2-7
V: TRBV5-5
D: NA
DNA: TGTGCCAGCAGCTTGTACGGGACACAGGCAGAGCAGTACTTC
CDR3: CASSLYGTQAEQYF